The text below deals with one T cell receptor beta chain. Deletions cut 0 bases from V and 3 bases from J, with 8 bases between. Germline V gene lookup returns CDR1 KGHSH and CDR2 LQKENI. The CDR3 runs 15 residues. This sample is part of a study of cytomegalovirus exposure and HLA in healthy donors. The PCR ran on 60 Vbeta and 13 Jbeta primers. The assay was immunoSEQ multiplex PCR, and TCRdb's table has in-frame clones only and misses some. Among some 220,000 clones listed, 80% to 90% were seen once. The chain carries TRBV18 and TRBJ2-2, with D unresolved. The receptor's source is a girl aged 2 to 10 in good health and CMV-seronegative. The specimen was PBMCs. CDR3 in amino acids: CASSPPGFYTGELFF. The CDR3 bases are TGTGCCAGCTCACCACCGGGCTTCTACACCGGGGAGCTGTTTTTT.